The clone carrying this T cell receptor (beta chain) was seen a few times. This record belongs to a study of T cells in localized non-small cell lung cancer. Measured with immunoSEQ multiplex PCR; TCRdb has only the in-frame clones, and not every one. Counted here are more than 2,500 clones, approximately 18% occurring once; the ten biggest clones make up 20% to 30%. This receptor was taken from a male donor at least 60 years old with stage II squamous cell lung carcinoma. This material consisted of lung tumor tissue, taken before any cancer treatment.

CDR3 nucleotides: TGTGCCAGCAGCACTCAATCCGGGACAGGGAGGGCCTACGAGCAGTACTTC. It is translated as CASSTQSGTGRAYEQYF. This chain connects TRBV11-3 to TRBJ2-7; TRBD1 matches at 9 bases. Trimming removed 5 bases from V and 2 bases from J; junction bases left unmatched: 13. This CDR3 is built from 17 residues. Germline assignment: CDR1 SGHNT and CDR2 YENEEA.